Described below is a single TCR beta chain sequence and its context. Its specificity is unknown. This specimen belongs to a study of post-analysis software for immune sequencing data. On the study more broadly: Both relapsing-remitting and secondary progressive multiple sclerosis featured among the disease courses, as did progressive-relapsing multiple sclerosis.

V lost 1 base and J lost 1, with 8 bases in between. The CDR3 is 14 amino acids. The authors incorporated unique molecular identifiers into the TCR beta cDNA libraries. The source material, about 0.9 to 11 million T cells, gave rise to 400,000 to 600,000 cDNA molecules. Each CDR3 protein gets one entry after TCRdb re-called the PCR reads with MiXCR. Of about 620,000 distinct CDR3 sequences listed, roughly 47% were seen once; the top ten hold more than 1.5%. The study, taken as a whole, reports: Samples from one preparation batch, clustered by F measure, grouped strongly together. Among multiple sclerosis patients, normalized Chao1 diversity was significantly below that of controls. Compared with controls, patients had more of about 5 TRBV segments, including TRBV5-6, TRBV5-1 and TRBV20-1.

This TCR was recovered from a girl between 10 and 17 years old with multiple sclerosis. This chain connects TRBV12-3 or TRBV12-4 to TRBJ2-7; D is possibly TRBD1 (6 bases). Sequencing input: blood. The CDR3 DNA is TGTGCCAGCAGTTTAGGGGACATATCCTACGAGCAGTACTTC. Translation: CASSLGDISYEQYF.